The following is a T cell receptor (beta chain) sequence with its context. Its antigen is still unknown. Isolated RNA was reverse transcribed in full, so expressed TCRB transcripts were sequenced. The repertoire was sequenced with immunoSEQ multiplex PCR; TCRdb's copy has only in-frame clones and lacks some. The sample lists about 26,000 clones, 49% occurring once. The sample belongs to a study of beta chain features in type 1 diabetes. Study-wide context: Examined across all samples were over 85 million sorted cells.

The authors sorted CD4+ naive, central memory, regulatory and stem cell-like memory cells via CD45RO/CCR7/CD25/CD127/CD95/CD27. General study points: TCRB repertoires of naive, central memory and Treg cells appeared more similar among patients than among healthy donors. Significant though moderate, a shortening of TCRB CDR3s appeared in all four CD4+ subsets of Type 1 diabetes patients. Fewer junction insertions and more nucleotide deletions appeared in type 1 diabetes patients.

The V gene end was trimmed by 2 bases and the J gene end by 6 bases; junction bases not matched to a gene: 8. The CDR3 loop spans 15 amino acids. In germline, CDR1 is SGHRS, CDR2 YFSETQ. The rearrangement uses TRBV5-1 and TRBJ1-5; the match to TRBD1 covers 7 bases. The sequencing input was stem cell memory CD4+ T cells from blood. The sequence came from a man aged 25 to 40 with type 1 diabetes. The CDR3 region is CASSLTGVGGQPQHF. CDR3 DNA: TGCGCCAGCAGCTTAACAGGGGTCGGGGGTCAGCCCCAGCATTTT.